Included here is one T cell receptor beta chain sequence, with context. Its matching antigen is unknown. The sample originates from a study of identifying expanded T cells in peripheral blood. The assay was immunoSEQ multiplex PCR, and TCRdb's table has in-frame clones only and misses some. The data contain roughly 100,000 clones, about nine tenths of them singletons. CDR1 MDHEN and CDR2 SYDVKM come from the germline V gene. V lost 3 bases and J lost 0, with 9 bases in between. The CDR3 spans 14 residues. During the collection period, no donor immune events like infections were recorded. Study conclusions and caveats: Across healthy donors, higher total template counts meant significantly greater two-week count variance.

The sequence was collected from a person aged 18 to 70 in good health. The chain links TRBV28 to TRBJ2-7; unclear D gene. Source material: blood. The CDR3 nucleotides read TGTGCCAGCAGTTTGGGCACAAGCTCCTACGAGCAGTACTTC. It is translated as CASSLGTSSYEQYF.